Presented here are 30 T cell receptor beta chains from one specimen sequenced in a study of spatial heterogeneity in lung cancer. In TCRdb, the 5' RACE reads were re-called with MiXCR into one record per CDR3 protein. Here the sample spans about 47,000 distinct CDR3 sequences, more than 6.5% being singletons. Documented time point: blood at routine non-recurrence follow-up after resection. Extraction of whole RNA from tumor, nontumor lung or frozen PBMC preceded unsorted sequencing. The source material was PBMCs, sampled at follow-up. These receptors were collected from a female donor with early-stage non-small cell lung cancer.

This clonotype occurred a few times. V and J are TRBV20-1 and TRBJ1-6; D remains ambiguous. The CDR3 runs to 15 residues. With 1 base removed from V and 0 bases from J, the gap between germline ends came to 7 bases. Germline CDR1 and CDR2: DFQATT and SNEGSKA (reference sequence). The CDR3 loop is CSARGASSYNSPLHF. In DNA form, the CDR3 reads TGCAGTGCTAGAGGGGCGAGCTCCTATAATTCACCCCTCCACTTT.

This clonotype showed up many times. The chain couples TRBV4-1 to TRBJ2-5; TRBD2 is a possible D gene (5 bases). Trimming removed 3 bases from V and 3 bases from J, with 20 bases in between. The CDR3 consists of 17 residues. Germline V gene data show CDR1 as MGHRA and CDR2 as YSYEKL. CDR3 in amino acids: CASSHGPSGGRKETQYF. The CDR3 DNA is TGCGCCAGCAGCCACGGGCCCAGCGGAGGACGAAAAGAGACCCAGTACTTC.

The table lists this clonotype with many counts. This rearrangement joins TRBV5-6 to TRBJ1-6; tentatively, D is TRBD1 (5 bases). The CDR3 sequence is 15 residues long. Trimming shortened V by 2 bases and J by 11 bases, and 17 bases separated the two germline ends. CDR1 SGHDT and CDR2 YYEEEE come from the germline V gene. CDR3 sequence (DNA): TGTGCCAGCAGCTTCGTTAGTGGGGCAAGGGCACCCCTCCACTTT. It encodes CASSFVSGARAPLHF.

This clonotype was seen ten or more times. This sequence joins TRBV6-1 and TRBJ2-5; D not certain. The V and J ends lost 6 bases and 0 bases respectively, with 11 bases between them. The CDR3 consists of 14 residues. Germline CDR1 and CDR2: MNHNS and SASEGT. CDR3 nucleotides: TGTGCCAGCAGACTTGACAATAACCAAGAGACCCAGTACTTC. Translation gives CASRLDNNQETQYF.

The sample holds many counts of this clonotype. The rearrangement uses TRBV27 and TRBJ1-2; 7 bases agree with TRBD1. Germline trimming cut 5 bases from V and 6 bases from J; bases unmatched to any gene: 12. The CDR3 sequence is 15 residues long. Germline assignment: CDR1 MNHEY and CDR2 SMNVEV (reference sequence). CDR3 sequence: CASSPYPTGLDGYTF. DNA for the CDR3: TGTGCCAGCAGTCCCTATCCGACAGGGTTGGATGGCTACACCTTC.

This clonotype has ten or more counts. The J gene is TRBJ2-1, the V gene TRBV5-1; 9 bases agree with TRBD2. The CDR3 totals 15 residues. Losses at the gene ends were 4 bases for V and 9 bases for J; bases not matched to a gene: 11. CDR1 and CDR2 (germline): SGHRS, YFSETQ. CDR3 nucleotide sequence: TGCGCCAGCAGCCCCGCGGCTAGCGGGGTTGGTGAGCAGTTCTTC. This sequence encodes CASSPAASGVGEQFF. Full variable domain (rest looked up from reference TRBV5-1 and TRBJ2-1): KAGVTQTPRYLIKTRGQQVTLSCSPISGHRSVSWYQQTPGQGLQFLFEYFSETQRNKGNFPGRFSGRQFSNSRSEMNVSTLELGDSALYLCASSPAASGVGEQFFGPGTRLTVL.

The chain recombines TRBV12-3 or TRBV12-4 with TRBJ1-1; no clear D. This CDR3 contains 11 residues. The ends were cut back, 3 bases at V and 9 bases at J, with 8 bases in the middle. The CDR3 DNA sequence: TGTGCCAGCAGTTTGGCCCTTCAAGCTTTCTTT. It encodes CASSLALQAFF.

This clonotype was detected a few times. The J gene is TRBJ1-3, the V gene TRBV5-1, with D uncertain. V was clipped by 0 bases and J by 4 bases, with 11 bases between them. This CDR3 has 15 amino acids. The germline CDR1 and CDR2 sequences are SGHRS and YFSETQ. As DNA, the CDR3 is TGCGCCAGCAGCTTGGCTAGCGTACCGGGAAACACCATATATTTT. As protein: CASSLASVPGNTIYF.

In its sample, this clonotype was seen many times. This chain joins TRBV30 and TRBJ2-7; D is unclear. Trimming stripped 2 bases from V and 2 bases from J, with 10 bases between. The CDR3 is 13 amino acids. Germline V gene lookup returns CDR1 GTSNPN and CDR2 SVGIG (reference sequence). In DNA form, the CDR3 reads TGTGCCTGGAGTTTTGACAAAGCCTACGAGCAGTACTTC. Protein: CAWSFDKAYEQYF.

This clonotype was counted many times. The chain carries TRBV5-1 and TRBJ1-1; the D gene is possibly TRBD1 (5 bases). Deletions cut 5 bases from V and 3 bases from J, with 14 bases between. Per the germline V gene, CDR1 is SGHRS and CDR2 is YFSETQ. The CDR3 has 14 residues. As DNA, the CDR3 is TGCGCCAGCAGAGGAGGGGTTAGAGACACTGAAGCTTTCTTT. This encodes CASRGGVRDTEAFF.

The chain couples TRBV5-1 to TRBJ1-3; maybe TRBD1 (5 bases). This CDR3 spans 14 amino acids. CDR1 and CDR2 (germline): SGHRS, YFSETQ. Trimming took off 2 bases at V and 4 bases at J, with 10 bases between the two ends. The CDR3 DNA follows: TGCGCCAGCAGCTTCGGGACGCAAGGAAACACCATATATTTT. It is translated as CASSFGTQGNTIYF.

This clonotype was detected ten times or more. The chain couples TRBV5-6 to TRBJ1-2, with D perhaps matching TRBD1 (5 bases). V was clipped by 4 bases and J by 4 bases, with 11 bases between them. Germline V gene sequence: CDR1 SGHDT, CDR2 YYEEEE. The CDR3 covers 13 residues. CDR3 residues: CASSLDSSYGYTF. The CDR3 DNA follows: TGTGCCAGCAGCCTAGACAGCAGCTATGGCTACACCTTC.

This clonotype was detected many times. This chain connects TRBV2 to TRBJ2-1; D ambiguous. The V end lost 8 bases, the J end lost 5 bases, and 19 bases lay between the germline ends. The CDR3 length is 15 residues. Germline lookup yields CDR1 SNHLY and CDR2 FYNNEI. The CDR3 coding sequence is TGTGCCAGCTCAGGACGGGCAGGCTGGAACAATGAGCAGTTCTTC. It yields the protein CASSGRAGWNNEQFF.

The sample holds a few counts of this clonotype. This chain links TRBV7-2 with TRBJ1-3; 9 positions agree with TRBD1. The V segment lost 5 bases and the J segment 10 bases; nucleotides outside the gene matches: 15. Germline V gives CDR1 SGHTA, CDR2 FQGNSA. The CDR3 has 16 residues. The CDR3 bases are TGTGCCAGCAGCATTCGACCGGGACAGGGAGCGGGAACCATATATTTT. This gives the protein CASSIRPGQGAGTIYF.

The sample holds many counts of this clonotype. The chain employs TRBV5-8 and TRBJ1-1; D might be TRBD1 (5 bases). Trimming pared 1 base from V and 5 bases from J, leaving 15 bases between. CDR3 length equals 15 residues. CDR1 SGHTS and CDR2 YDEGEE come from the germline V gene. The DNA of the CDR3 is TGTGCCAGCAGCTTGCCGGGACTAAGTCAGACTGAAGCTTTCTTT. Its translation is CASSLPGLSQTEAFF.

A few counts support this clonotype. The V gene is TRBV2, the J gene TRBJ2-3; D is unclear. The CDR3 is made up of 15 amino acids. Germline values: CDR1 SNHLY, CDR2 FYNNEI. Trimming shortened V by 4 bases and J by 2 bases, and 13 bases separated the two germline ends. The CDR3 sequence is CASSGSDLVTDTQYF. CDR3 nucleotides: TGTGCCAGCAGTGGAAGTGACCTAGTCACAGATACGCAGTATTTT.

In this sample, this clonotype turned up many times. The J gene is TRBJ1-2, the V gene TRBV14; the match to TRBD1 covers 8 bases. The CDR3 loop spans 15 amino acids. Unmatched junction bases numbered 8, after V lost 6 bases and J lost 2 bases. Germline loops: CDR1 SGHDN, CDR2 FVKESK. CDR3 in amino acids: CASSLRTGWNYGYTF. Here the CDR3 DNA reads TGTGCCAGCAGTCTTCGGACAGGGTGGAACTATGGCTACACCTTC.

The J gene is TRBJ1-3, the V gene TRBV20-1; 8 bases fit TRBD1. The CDR3 has 14 residues. The junction had 5 bases not matched to a gene; V was cut back by 3 bases and J by 4 bases. CDR1 and CDR2 (germline): DFQATT, SNEGSKA (reference sequence). The CDR3 sequence is CSARGGTGGNTIYF. The CDR3 DNA is TGCAGTGCTAGGGGAGGGACAGGCGGAAACACCATATATTTT.

This clonotype has a count of ten or more. The V and J genes are TRBV3-1 and TRBJ1-1, with 8 bases aligning to TRBD1. Per germline, CDR1 LGHDT and CDR2 YNNKEL (reference sequence). The CDR3 length is 14 residues. With 1 base clipped from V and 11 bases from J, the junction kept 9 bases outside the gene matches. The CDR3 loop is CASSQVPGGQAAFF. In DNA, the CDR3 is TGTGCCAGCAGCCAAGTGCCAGGGGGACAGGCGGCTTTCTTT.

The table lists this clonotype with a few counts. The rearrangement joins TRBV11-2 to TRBJ2-3, with 10 bases fitting TRBD2. The length of the CDR3 is 15 residues. Germline V gene sequence: CDR1 SGHAT, CDR2 FQNNGV. V dropped 6 bases and J dropped 6; count of bases not matched to a gene: 9. Here the CDR3 reads CASRLVAGGWDTQYF. CDR3 nucleotides: TGTGCCAGCAGACTCGTAGCGGGGGGATGGGATACGCAGTATTTT. The complete variable domain, with remaining parts taken from reference TRBV11-2 and TRBJ2-3, reads EAGVAQSPRYKIIEKRQSVAFWCNPISGHATLYWYQQILGQGPKLLIQFQNNGVVDDSQLPKDRFSAERLKGVDSTLKIQPAKLEDSAVYLCASRLVAGGWDTQYFGPGTRLTVL.

This clonotype was counted a few times. The J gene is TRBJ1-1, the V gene TRBV18; D perhaps matches TRBD1 (5 bases). The CDR3 sequence is 13 residues long. Trimming pared 5 bases from V and 7 bases from J, leaving 14 bases between. The germline V gene encodes CDR1 KGHSH and CDR2 LQKENI. The CDR3 here is CASSSYQGIEAFF. The CDR3 DNA reads TGTGCCAGCTCATCCTATCAGGGAATTGAAGCTTTCTTT. The entire variable domain, with the rest obtained from reference TRBV18 and TRBJ1-1, is as follows: NAGVMQNPRHLVRRRGQEARLRCSPMKGHSHVYWYRQLPEEGLKFMVYLQKENIIDESGMPKERFSAEFPKEGPSILRIQQVVRGDSAAYFCASSSYQGIEAFFGQGTRLTVV.

Ten or more counts support this clonotype. V usage is TRBV7-9 and J usage is TRBJ1-6, with D possibly TRBD1 on 5 matching bases. Germline V lookup: CDR1 SEHNR, CDR2 FQNEAQ (reference sequence). The CDR3 is 13 residues long. Trimming shortened V by 5 bases and J by 13 bases, and 15 bases separated the two germline ends. The CDR3 DNA reads as TGTGCCAGCAGCCCCGGGGTGGAGGGGCCCCTCCACTTT. This translates into CASSPGVEGPLHF.

This clonotype has only a few counts. In nucleotides, the CDR3 is TGTGCCAGCAGCTTAGCGCACGGGCAGGGTCGTTCACCCCTCCACTTT. Translating gives CASSLAHGQGRSPLHF. This chain connects TRBV7-6 to TRBJ1-6; tentatively, D is TRBD1 (5 bases). The CDR3 is 16 residues long. CDR1 and CDR2 from the germline V gene are SGHVS and FNYEAQ. V lost 0 bases to trimming and J lost 9 bases, with 15 bases between them.

This clonotype turned up a few times. The V gene is TRBV5-1, the J gene TRBJ1-1; D is ambiguous. The V gene's germline CDR1 is SGHRS and CDR2 YFSETQ. There are 13 residues in the CDR3. Between the trimmed V and J ends, which lost 1 base and 1 base, there was a span of 5 bases. CDR3 nucleotides: TGCGCCAGCAGCTTGTTAGGGAACACTGAAGCTTTCTTT. As protein: CASSLLGNTEAFF.

This clonotype was seen more than once but under ten times. The chain couples TRBV6-1 to TRBJ1-1; D unresolved. Germline V lookup: CDR1 MNHNS, CDR2 SASEGT. The CDR3 has 14 amino acids. The ends were cut back, 5 bases at V and 1 base at J, with 11 bases in the middle. CDR3 DNA: TGTGCCAGCAGTAAAAGCAGACAGAACACTGAAGCTTTCTTT. It is translated as CASSKSRQNTEAFF.

This clonotype was seen repeatedly, ten times or more. This chain joins TRBV3-1 and TRBJ2-3; D remains ambiguous. The CDR3 extends over 13 amino acids. V was cut by 1 base and J by 4 bases, with 6 bases left in between. Germline lookup yields CDR1 LGHDT and CDR2 YNNKEL (reference sequence). The CDR3 nucleotides read TGTGCCAGCAGCCAAGGCGACGCAGATACGCAGTATTTT. Translating it yields CASSQGDADTQYF.

This clonotype was counted at least ten times. This sequence joins TRBV29-1 and TRBJ1-2; the D is unclear. V dropped 6 bases and J dropped 0 bases, with 17 bases sitting between them. The CDR3 length is 15 residues. Germline values: CDR1 SQVTM, CDR2 ANQGSEA. CDR3 amino acids: CSVLPDGRANYGYTF. DNA for the CDR3: TGCAGCGTACTACCGGACGGACGAGCTAACTATGGCTACACCTTC. Filled out from reference TRBV29-1 and TRBJ1-2, the complete variable domain reads SAVISQKPSRDICQRGTSLTIQCQVDSQVTMMFWYRQQPGQSLTLIATANQGSEATYESGFVIDKFPISRPNLTFSTLTVSNMSPEDSSIYLCSVLPDGRANYGYTFGSGTRLTVV.

This clonotype was seen only a few times. This chain uses TRBV19 with TRBJ2-7; a possible D gene is TRBD1 (5 bases). V lost 4 bases and J 0 bases, leaving 10 bases between the germline ends. Germline assignment: CDR1 LNHDA and CDR2 SQIVND (reference sequence). CDR3 length: 14 amino acids. The CDR3 region has the DNA TGTGCCAGTAGTAAACAGGTGAGCTCCTACGAGCAGTACTTC. It translates to CASSKQVSSYEQYF.

In this sample, this clonotype turned up many times. As DNA, the CDR3 is TGTGCCAGCAGCTTGACAGCGAACACTGAAGCTTTCTTT. Amino acids: CASSLTANTEAFF. This sequence joins TRBV7-2 and TRBJ1-1; D may be TRBD1 (5 bases). Germline CDR1 SGHTA, CDR2 FQGNSA. CDR3 length: 13 residues. Between the trimmed V and J ends, which lost 3 bases and 1 base, there was a span of 6 bases. The full variable domain, rest sourced from reference TRBV7-2 and TRBJ1-1, is GAGVSQSPSNKVTEKGKDVELRCDPISGHTALYWYRQSLGQGLEFLIYFQGNSAPDKSGLPSDRFSAERTGGSVSTLTIQRTQQEDSAVYLCASSLTANTEAFFGQGTRLTVV.

This sequence joins TRBV11-2 and TRBJ1-2; D is perhaps TRBD1 (5 bases). The CDR3 consists of 15 residues. The germline V and J ends were trimmed by 0 bases and 3 bases, with 11 bases remaining between them. Per the germline V gene, CDR1 is SGHAT and CDR2 is FQNNGV. The chain's CDR3 is CASSLDVNRHYGYTF. The CDR3 DNA reads TGTGCCAGCAGCTTAGATGTAAACAGGCACTATGGCTACACCTTC.